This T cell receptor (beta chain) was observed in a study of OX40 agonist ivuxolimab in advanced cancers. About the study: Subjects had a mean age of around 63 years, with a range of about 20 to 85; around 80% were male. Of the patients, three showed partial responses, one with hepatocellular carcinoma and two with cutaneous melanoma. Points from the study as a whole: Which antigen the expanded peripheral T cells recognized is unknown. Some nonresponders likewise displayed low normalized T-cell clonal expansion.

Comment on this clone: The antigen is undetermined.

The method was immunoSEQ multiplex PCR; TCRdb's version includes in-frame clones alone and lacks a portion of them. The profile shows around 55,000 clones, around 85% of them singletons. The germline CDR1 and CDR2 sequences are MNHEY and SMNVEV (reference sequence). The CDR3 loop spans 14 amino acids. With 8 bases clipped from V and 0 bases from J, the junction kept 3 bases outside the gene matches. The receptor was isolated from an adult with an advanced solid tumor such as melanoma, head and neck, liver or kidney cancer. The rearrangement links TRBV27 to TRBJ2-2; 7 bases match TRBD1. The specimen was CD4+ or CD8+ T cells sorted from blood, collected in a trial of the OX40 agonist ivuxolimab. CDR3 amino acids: CASGDRTNTGELFF. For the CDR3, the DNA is TGTGCCAGCGGGGACAGAACGAACACCGGGGAGCTGTTTTTT.